The 5 T cell receptor beta chains below all came from one sample that was sequenced in a study of PD-1 blockade in classical Hodgkin lymphoma. Assay used: immunoSEQ multiplex PCR; TCRdb lists only in-frame clones, some missing. Of 95,000 to 100,000 clones in the sample, 75% to 90% were seen once. All the patients suffered relapse after autologous stem cell transplantation, and brentuximab vedotin exposure differed. Source: peripheral blood mononuclear cells (PBMCs), taken before the second cycle of nivolumab. These receptors were obtained from a human donor with classical Hodgkin lymphoma.

The chain combines TRBV5-4 with TRBJ1-4; the D gene is possibly TRBD1 (5 bases). Germline V gene data show CDR1 as SGHNT and CDR2 as YYREEE (reference sequence). Deletions cut 4 bases from V and 6 bases from J, with 19 bases between. The CDR3 is 16 residues long. The CDR3 reads CASSPYGWDGDEKLFF. Written as DNA, the CDR3 is TGTGCCAGCAGCCCGTACGGATGGGACGGTGATGAAAAACTGTTTTTT.

This chain joins TRBV6-5 and TRBJ2-7; D may correspond to TRBD1 or TRBD2 (7 bases each). CDR1 and CDR2 (germline): MNHEY, SVGAGI. Trimming removed 1 base at V and 7 bases at J, with 14 bases between. This CDR3 is 14 amino acids long. The CDR3 loop is CASSYFSRGGEQYF. For the CDR3, the DNA is TGTGCCAGCAGTTACTTTTCCAGGGGGGGTGAGCAGTACTTC.

The chain has TRBV21-1 and TRBJ1-5; TRBD1 reflects the table's D call only, with no check against the DNA. TRBV21-1 is a pseudogene locus. This CDR3 comprises 17 residues. CDR3 coding DNA: TGTGCCAGCAGCTCTACCAAGGGAACAGGGGGCGGACAGCCCCAGCATTTT. This encodes CASSSTKGTGGGQPQHF.

A remark on this clone: A far larger clone differs by one base, so this is likely a read error. This sequence joins TRBV1 and TRBJ2-7; whether TRBD1, the table's D call, matches the DNA was not checked. TRBV1 is noted as a pseudogene. The CDR3 runs 14 residues. The CDR3 loop is CTSSQDTVPYQQYF. CDR3 bases: TGCACCAGCAGCCAAGATACAGTCCCCTACCAGCAGTACTTC.

V is TRBV7-9 and J is TRBJ1-5; 7 bases map to TRBD1. CDR1 is SEHNR and CDR2 is FQNEAQ in the germline V gene (reference sequence). The V segment lost 1 base and the J segment 0 bases; nucleotides outside the gene matches: 3. There are 16 residues in the CDR3. In DNA form, the CDR3 reads TGTGCCAGCAGCTTAGGACAGGGCGATAGCAATCAGCCCCAGCATTTT. This translates into CASSLGQGDSNQPQHF.